A selection of T cell receptor beta chains follows, all from one sample in a study of PD-1 blockade in mismatch repair-deficient tumors. Clones were read by immunoSEQ multiplex PCR, and TCRdb kept only the in-frame ones, dropping some. The sample has approximately 20,000 clones, over 75% seen once. The sequenced sample was PBMCs, obtained 52 weeks after starting pembrolizumab. The receptors come from an adult with mismatch repair-deficient cancer. Both conserved end residues are part of each CDR3. A D gene is named only where the DNA matches it firmly. Rows give clone size only sometimes, using once, few, many, or a class for an expanded clone.

clone_size	d_call	v_call	cdr3_length	j_call	cdr3_nt	cdr3_aa
.	TRBD1	TRBV10-3	13	TRBJ1-5	TGTGCCATCGACAGGGATGGAAATCAGCCCCAGCATTTT	CAIDRDGNQPQHF
.	TRBD2	TRBV28	22	TRBJ2-1	TGTGCCAGCAGTCCTACCCCCAATTGGCTAGCGGGAGGACCCGGCTCCTACAATGAGCAGTTCTTC	CASSPTPNWLAGGPGSYNEQFF
.	TRBD1	TRBV28	16	TRBJ1-2	TGTGCCAGCAGTACACAGGGGTCCCCTTTTAACTATGGCTACACCTTC	CASSTQGSPFNYGYTF
.	TRBD1	TRBV18	15	TRBJ1-1	TGTGCCAGCTCACCACCGTCGAGCCAGGGGGGTCGAGCTTTCTTT	CASSPPSSQGGRAFF
.	.	TRBV27	13	TRBJ1-4	TGTGCCAGTCGCGCGGGGGGGCGAGAAAAACTGTTTTTT	CASRAGGREKLFF
.	TRBD1	TRBV5-4	15	TRBJ2-7	TGTGCCAGCAGCTTACCGGGACAGGGTTCCTACGAGCAGTACTTC	CASSLPGQGSYEQYF
few	.	TRBV19	12	TRBJ2-7	TGTGCCAGTTCCTCTAGCGTTTACGAGCAGTACTTC	CASSSSVYEQYF
once	TRBD1	TRBV5-1	14	TRBJ1-4	TGCGCCAGCAGCCCGGGACAGGGGACTGAAAAACTGTTTTTT	CASSPGQGTEKLFF
.	.	TRBV6-1	16	TRBJ1-3	TGTGCCAGCAGTGAATTGGGACAAAGCTCTGGAAACACCATATATTTT	CASSELGQSSGNTIYF
.	.	TRBV21-1	14	TRBJ2-7	TGTGCCAGCAGCAAACCGGGACAGTCCTACGAGCAGTACTTC	CASSKPGQSYEQYF
.	.	TRBV28	15	TRBJ2-5	TGTGCCAGCAGTTTCGGCAGGGGAAGGGGAGAGACCCAGTACTTC	CASSFGRGRGETQYF
.	.	TRBV27	16	TRBJ2-2	TGTGCCAGCAGTTCCCATATCGGGAGGAACACCGGGGAGCTGTTTTTT	CASSSHIGRNTGELFF
.	TRBD2	TRBV28	15	TRBJ2-7	TGTGCCACCATGAAGGGACTAGCGGTGACCTACGAGCAGTACTTC	CATMKGLAVTYEQYF
.	TRBD1	TRBV11-3	14	TRBJ2-5	TGTGCCAGCAGCCCGGACAGGGGAGGAAGGACCCAGTACTTC	CASSPDRGGRTQYF
.	.	TRBV27	17	TRBJ1-2	TGTGCCAGCAGTTTATGGGGTACACAGGCAGCTAACTATGGCTACACCTTC	CASSLWGTQAANYGYTF
.	.	TRBV10-3	13	TRBJ1-2	TGTGCCATCAGTGAGACAGGGACCTATGGCTACACCTTC	CAISETGTYGYTF
.	TRBD2	TRBV5-1	14	TRBJ2-7	TGCGCCAGCAGCCGTAGCGGGAGCTCCTACGAGCAGTACTTC	CASSRSGSSYEQYF
few	TRBD1	TRBV19	13	TRBJ2-7	TGTGCCAGTAGTATCTACAGGGGCTACGAGCAGTACTTC	CASSIYRGYEQYF
.	.	TRBV5-4	14	TRBJ1-5	TGTGCCAGCAGCCCCGAGGGAAGCAATCAGCCCCAGCATTTT	CASSPEGSNQPQHF
.	.	TRBV7-9	15	TRBJ1-6	TGTGCCAGCAGCTTAGGGAGCTCCTATAATTCACCCCTCCACTTT	CASSLGSSYNSPLHF
.	.	TRBV7-2	14	TRBJ1-2	TGTGCCAGCAGCTCCTACGCTGGGGGCGGCGGCTACACCTTC	CASSSYAGGGGYTF